The clone carrying this TCR beta chain occurred a few times. This sample is drawn from a study of blood T cells in healthy people across ages. Germline V CDR1 and CDR2: SGHTA, FQGNSA. There are 17 residues in the CDR3. The germline V and J ends were trimmed by 2 bases and 7 bases, with 23 bases remaining between them. A J-beta primer mix and a sample-barcoded 5' primer were used in a second PCR of about 7 to 12 cycles. Template switching added a 12-random-nucleotide identifier to every cDNA molecule. TCRdb fed the 5' RACE reads into MiXCR, producing one record per CDR3 protein. Of 790,000 or so distinct CDR3 sequences in the sample, 56% are singletons; the top ten hold roughly 25%.

The J gene is TRBJ1-2, the V gene TRBV7-2, with D perhaps matching TRBD1 (5 bases). The receptor was derived from a man aged 35-49 years in good health. Sequencing was performed on blood. DNA of the CDR3: TGTGCCAGCAGCTTAACCCTTGGGGAAGGGGCCCCTAGTGGCTACACCTTC. Protein sequence: CASSLTLGEGAPSGYTF. The full variable domain, completed using reference TRBV7-2 and TRBJ1-2, is GAGVSQSPSNKVTEKGKDVELRCDPISGHTALYWYRQSLGQGLEFLIYFQGNSAPDKSGLPSDRFSAERTGGSVSTLTIQRTQQEDSAVYLCASSLTLGEGAPSGYTFGSGTRLTVV.